The 12 T cell receptor beta chains reported below all come from one sample, sequenced in a study of blood T cell repertoires in COVID-19. The table came from immunoSEQ multiplex PCR; TCRdb's copy has only in-frame clones and leaves some out. The sample has 150,000 or so clones; roughly 89% are singletons. Material: peripheral blood. The receptors originated from a human donor in a cohort sampled during active COVID-19.

This chain links TRBV13 with TRBJ2-1; TRBD1 is a possible D gene (5 bases). The CDR3 extends over 15 amino acids. Germline V lookup: CDR1 PRHDT, CDR2 FYEKMQ (reference sequence). Trimming removed 5 bases from V and 0 bases from J, with 11 bases in between. The CDR3 sequence is CASSTTGNSYNEQFF. The DNA for the CDR3 is TGTGCCAGCAGCACAACAGGTAACTCCTACAATGAGCAGTTCTTC. Complete variable domain (other parts from reference TRBV13 and TRBJ2-1): AAGVIQSPRHLIKEKRETATLKCYPIPRHDTVYWYQQGPGQDPQFLISFYEKMQSDKGSIPDRFSAQQFSDYHSELNMSSLELGDSALYFCASSTTGNSYNEQFFGPGTRLTVL.

The chain uses TRBV11-3 and TRBJ2-1; D might be TRBD2 (6 bases). From germline, CDR1 is SGHNT and CDR2 YENEEA. With 2 bases removed from V and 7 bases from J, the gap between germline ends came to 18 bases. This CDR3 is built from 16 residues. The CDR3 DNA is TGTGCCAGCAGCTTAAGGACGGGAGCGCCCCTAAATGAGCAGTTCTTC. The encoded protein is CASSLRTGAPLNEQFF.

The chain has TRBV19 and TRBJ2-7; 9 bases line up with TRBD1. This CDR3 spans 15 amino acids. J lost 6 bases, V lost 4 bases, and 10 bases had no gene match. Germline V gene sequence: CDR1 LNHDA, CDR2 SQIVND (reference sequence). Here the CDR3 reads CASSTNRDRDREQYF. DNA for the CDR3: TGTGCCAGTAGTACTAACCGGGACAGGGACCGCGAGCAGTACTTC.

The chain joins TRBV6-4 to TRBJ2-2; D possibly corresponds to TRBD1 (6 bases). V lost 6 bases to trimming and J lost 4 bases, with 9 bases between them. Germline V gene data show CDR1 as MRHNA and CDR2 as SNTAGT. CDR3 length equals 13 residues. CDR3 region: CASRRTVTGELFF. In DNA form, the CDR3 reads TGTGCCAGCAGGCGGACAGTCACCGGGGAGCTGTTTTTT.

The genes are TRBV24-1 and TRBJ1-5; D perhaps matches TRBD1 (6 bases). Trimming stripped 5 bases from V and 2 bases from J, with 12 bases between. The CDR3 is 15 residues long. Germline loops: CDR1 KGHDR, CDR2 SFDVKD. Written as DNA, the CDR3 is TGTGCCACCAGTGGAGGGGGAAATCGCAATCAGCCCCAGCATTTT. Its protein is CATSGGGNRNQPQHF.

CDR3 amino acids: CASSKMGQGDGEQYF. In nucleotides, the CDR3 is TGTGCCAGCAGTAAAATGGGACAGGGGGATGGGGAGCAGTACTTC. The V call is TRBV27, the J call TRBJ2-7, with 11 positions matching TRBD1. This CDR3 is 15 amino acids long. The V and J ends lost 5 bases and 7 bases, in that order; junction bases with no gene match: 10. Germline CDR1 and CDR2: MNHEY and SMNVEV (reference sequence).

The chain is built from TRBV27 and TRBJ2-7; TRBD1 agrees at 8 bases. V lost 2 bases, J lost 0 bases, and 3 bases stayed unmatched. This CDR3 is built from 15 residues. The germline V gene encodes CDR1 MNHEY and CDR2 SMNVEV (reference sequence). CDR3 amino acids: CASSLHRGISYEQYF. The CDR3, as DNA: TGTGCCAGCAGTTTACACAGGGGGATCTCCTACGAGCAGTACTTC.

By sample fraction, this clone is medium-sized. J is TRBJ2-7 and V is TRBV11-3; TRBD1 aligns across 9 bases. The germline V gene encodes CDR1 SGHNT and CDR2 YENEEA. The CDR3 consists of 14 residues. Trimming removed 3 bases from V and 2 bases from J; junction bases left unmatched: 2. CDR3 sequence (DNA): TGTGCCAGCAGCTTTGGGACAGGGACCTACGAGCAGTACTTC. Its protein is CASSFGTGTYEQYF.

This clone was detected a few times. The chain links TRBV28 to TRBJ1-6; TRBD1 is a possible D gene (5 bases). CDR3 length equals 14 residues. The germline V and J ends were trimmed by 6 bases and 7 bases, with 13 bases remaining between them. Germline V gives CDR1 MDHEN, CDR2 SYDVKM. The CDR3 sequence is CASSLTVNNSPLHF. CDR3 nucleotide sequence: TGTGCCAGCAGCTTGACAGTCAACAATTCACCCCTCCACTTT.

The chain has TRBV29-1 and TRBJ1-2, with D perhaps TRBD1 (5 bases). The CDR3 sequence is 12 residues long. Germline CDR1 is SQVTM and CDR2 is ANQGSEA. Trimming took off 1 base at V and 2 bases at J, with 5 bases between the two ends. The CDR3 sequence is CSVEGQNYGYTF. In DNA, the CDR3 is TGCAGCGTTGAAGGACAGAACTATGGCTACACCTTC.

The chain links TRBV7-9 to TRBJ2-2; D is unclear. Germline V gene sequence: CDR1 SEHNR, CDR2 FQNEAQ (reference sequence). This CDR3 has 14 amino acids. V gave up 1 base and J gave up 6 bases, with 9 bases separating them. CDR3 sequence (DNA): TGTGCCAGCAGCTTAGGTAGCTTGGCCGGGGAGCTGTTTTTT. Translation: CASSLGSLAGELFF.

The chain's CDR3 is CASSQASRTRALEQYF. The DNA for the CDR3 is TGCGCCAGCAGCCAAGCCTCCCGGACTAGGGCGCTCGAGCAGTACTTC. The rearrangement uses TRBV4-1 and TRBJ2-7, with 7 positions matching TRBD2. This CDR3 is built from 16 residues. Germline CDR1 MGHRA, CDR2 YSYEKL. V shed 1 base and J 6 bases; nucleotides not matched to a gene: 12.